The TCR beta chain under discussion was sequenced for a study of blood T cell repertoires in COVID-19. Study in general: Specimens from acute and convalescent COVID-19 originated in the United States, Italy and Spain.

CDR1 is MNHEY and CDR2 is SVGEGT in the germline V gene. The ends lost 2 bases at V and 8 bases at J; junction bases unmatched: 4. CDR3 length: 14 amino acids. Methods used by the authors: Reference gene primer amplification gave nucleated cell count estimates. Repertoires were generated with immunoSEQ multiplex PCR, while TCRdb's copy carries only in-frame clones and drops some. Clone size and the V and J calls come from that table; the DNA yielded D and trimming. The table records around 71,000 clones, around nine tenths of them present only once. This rearrangement joins TRBV6-2 or TRBV6-3 to TRBJ1-2; 11 nucleotides match TRBD1. Sequencing was carried out using peripheral blood. The source of this sequence is a woman aged 55-70 years with acute or convalescent COVID-19. CDR3 amino acids: CASSYGQGAWGYTF. The CDR3 nucleotides read TGTGCCAGCAGTTACGGACAGGGGGCCTGGGGCTACACCTTC.